This T cell receptor (beta chain) comes out of a study of identical twins. Overall study findings and caveats: Models underestimated out-of-frame TCR alpha sharing in monozygotic twins.

This clonotype has more than one count but fewer than ten. Its antigen is currently unknown. TCRdb analysed the 5' RACE reads with MiXCR anew, one entry per CDR3 protein. The table has hundreds of thousands of distinct CDR3 sequences, roughly 9% seen once. The V end lost 0 bases, the J end lost 5 bases, and 9 bases lay between the germline ends. There are 14 residues in the CDR3. Looked up from germline, CDR1 is KGHSH and CDR2 is LQKENI. The data were also submitted as part of a second study, on yellow fever vaccine responses in identical twins.

The gene calls are TRBV18 and TRBJ2-3; D possibly corresponds to TRBD2 (6 bases). The receptor's source is a woman aged 18-35 years in good health. Sequencing was done on a sample of CD8+ T cells sorted from blood. CDR3 sequence (DNA): TGTGCCAGCTCACCACCGGGGGGAGAAGATACGCAGTATTTT. Its protein product is CASSPPGGEDTQYF.